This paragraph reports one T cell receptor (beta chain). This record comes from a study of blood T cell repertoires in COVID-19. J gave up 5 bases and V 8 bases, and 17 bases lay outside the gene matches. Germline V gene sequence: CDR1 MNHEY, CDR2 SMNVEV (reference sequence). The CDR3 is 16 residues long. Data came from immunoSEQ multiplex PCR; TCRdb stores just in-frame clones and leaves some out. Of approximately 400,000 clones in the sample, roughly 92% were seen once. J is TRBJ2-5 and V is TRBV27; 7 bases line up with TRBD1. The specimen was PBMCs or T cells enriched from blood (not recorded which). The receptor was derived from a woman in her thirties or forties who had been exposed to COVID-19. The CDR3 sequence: CASSPLPQGPAETQYF. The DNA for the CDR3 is TGTGCCAGCTCTCCCCTTCCACAGGGGCCGGCGGAGACCCAGTACTTC.